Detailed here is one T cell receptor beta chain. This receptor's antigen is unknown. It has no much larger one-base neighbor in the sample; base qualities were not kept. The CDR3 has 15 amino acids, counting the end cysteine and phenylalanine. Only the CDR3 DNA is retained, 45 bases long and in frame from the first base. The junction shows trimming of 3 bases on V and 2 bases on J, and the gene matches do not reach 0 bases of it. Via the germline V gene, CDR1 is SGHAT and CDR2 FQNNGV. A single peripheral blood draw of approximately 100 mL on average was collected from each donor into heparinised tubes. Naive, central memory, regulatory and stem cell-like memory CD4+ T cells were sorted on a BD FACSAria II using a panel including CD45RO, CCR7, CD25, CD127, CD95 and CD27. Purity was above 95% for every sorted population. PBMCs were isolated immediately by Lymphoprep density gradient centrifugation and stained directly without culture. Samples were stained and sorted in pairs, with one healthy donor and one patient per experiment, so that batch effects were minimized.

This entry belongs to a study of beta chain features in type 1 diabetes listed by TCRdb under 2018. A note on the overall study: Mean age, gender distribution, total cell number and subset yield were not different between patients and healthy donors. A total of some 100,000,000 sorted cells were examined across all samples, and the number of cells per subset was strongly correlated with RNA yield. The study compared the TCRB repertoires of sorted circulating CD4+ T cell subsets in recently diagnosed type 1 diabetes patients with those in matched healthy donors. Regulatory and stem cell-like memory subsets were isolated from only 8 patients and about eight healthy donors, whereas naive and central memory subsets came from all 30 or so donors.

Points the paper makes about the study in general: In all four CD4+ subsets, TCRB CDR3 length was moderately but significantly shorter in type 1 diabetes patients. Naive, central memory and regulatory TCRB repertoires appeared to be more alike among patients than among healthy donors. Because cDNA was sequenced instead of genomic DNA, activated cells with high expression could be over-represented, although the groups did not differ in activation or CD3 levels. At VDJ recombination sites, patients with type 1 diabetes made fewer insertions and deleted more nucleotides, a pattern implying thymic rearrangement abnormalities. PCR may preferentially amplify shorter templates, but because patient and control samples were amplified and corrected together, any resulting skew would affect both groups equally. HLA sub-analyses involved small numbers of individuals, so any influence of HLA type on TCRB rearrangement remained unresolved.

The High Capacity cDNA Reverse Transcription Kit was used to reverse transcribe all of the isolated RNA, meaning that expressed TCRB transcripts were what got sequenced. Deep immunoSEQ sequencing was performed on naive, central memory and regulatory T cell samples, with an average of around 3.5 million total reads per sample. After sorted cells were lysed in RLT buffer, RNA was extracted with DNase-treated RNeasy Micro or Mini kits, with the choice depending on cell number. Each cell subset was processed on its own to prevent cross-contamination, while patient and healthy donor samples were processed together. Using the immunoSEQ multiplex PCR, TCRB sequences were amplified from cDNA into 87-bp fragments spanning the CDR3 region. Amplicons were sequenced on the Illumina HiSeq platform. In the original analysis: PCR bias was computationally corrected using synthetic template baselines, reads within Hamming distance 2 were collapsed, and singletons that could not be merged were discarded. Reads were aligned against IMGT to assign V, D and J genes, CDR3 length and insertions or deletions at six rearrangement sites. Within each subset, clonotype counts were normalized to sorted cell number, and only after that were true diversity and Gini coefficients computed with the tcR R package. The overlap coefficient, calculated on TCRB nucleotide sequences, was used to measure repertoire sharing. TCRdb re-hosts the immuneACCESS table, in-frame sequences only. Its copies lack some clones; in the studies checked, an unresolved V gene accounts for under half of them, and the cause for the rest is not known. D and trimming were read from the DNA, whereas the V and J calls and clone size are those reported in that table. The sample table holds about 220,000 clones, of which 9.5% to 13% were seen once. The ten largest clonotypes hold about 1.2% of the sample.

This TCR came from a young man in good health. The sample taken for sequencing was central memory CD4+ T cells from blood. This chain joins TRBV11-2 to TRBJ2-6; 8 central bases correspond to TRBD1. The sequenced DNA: TGTGCCAGCAGCTTGACAGGGGCTGGGGCCAACGTCCTGACTTTC. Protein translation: CASSLTGAGANVLTF. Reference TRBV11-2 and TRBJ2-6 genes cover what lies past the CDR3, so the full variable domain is EAGVAQSPRYKIIEKRQSVAFWCNPISGHATLYWYQQILGQGPKLLIQFQNNGVVDDSQLPKDRFSAERLKGVDSTLKIQPAKLEDSAVYLCASSLTGAGANVLTFGAGSRLTVL.